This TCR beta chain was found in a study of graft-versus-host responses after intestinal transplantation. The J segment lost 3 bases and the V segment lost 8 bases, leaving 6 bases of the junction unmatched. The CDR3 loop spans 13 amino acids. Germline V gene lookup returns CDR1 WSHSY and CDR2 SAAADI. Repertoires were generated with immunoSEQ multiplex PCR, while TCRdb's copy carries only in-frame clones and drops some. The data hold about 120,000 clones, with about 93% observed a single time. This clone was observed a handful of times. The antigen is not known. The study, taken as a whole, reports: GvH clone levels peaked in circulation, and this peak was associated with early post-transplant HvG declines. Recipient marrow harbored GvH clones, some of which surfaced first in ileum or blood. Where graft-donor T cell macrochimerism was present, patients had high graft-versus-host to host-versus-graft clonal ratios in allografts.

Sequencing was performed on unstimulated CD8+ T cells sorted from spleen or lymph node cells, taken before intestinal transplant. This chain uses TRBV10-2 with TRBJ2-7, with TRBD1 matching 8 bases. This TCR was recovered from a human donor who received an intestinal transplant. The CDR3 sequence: CASSNDRGYEQYF. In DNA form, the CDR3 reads TGCGCCAGCTCGAACGACAGGGGCTACGAGCAGTACTTC.